The present T cell receptor beta chain was sequenced within a study of blood T cell repertoires in COVID-19. Study-level background: The origin of the acute and convalescent COVID-19 samples was the United States, Italy and Spain.

Assignments of participants to cohorts depended upon their own reported clinical history. This CDR3 region has 18 residues. The germline V gene encodes CDR1 SGHVS and CDR2 FQNEAQ. Trimming cost V 2 bases and J 7 bases; bases outside gene matches: 16. As processed by the authors: The authors estimated nucleated cell counts from reference gene primer amplification. Assay: immunoSEQ multiplex PCR; the TCRdb copy retains only in-frame clones and omits some. D and trimming come from the DNA, and the V and J calls and clone size come from that table. The sample lists a few hundred thousand clones; 88% were seen once.

This clonotype was sampled from a woman aged 25 to 39 who had been exposed to COVID-19. V is TRBV7-8 and J is TRBJ2-1; 8 bases match TRBD2. What was sequenced was PBMCs or T cells enriched from blood (not recorded which). CDR3: CASSLTALGTRGMNEQFF. The CDR3 bases are TGTGCCAGCAGCTTAACCGCTCTCGGGACTAGGGGGATGAATGAGCAGTTCTTC.